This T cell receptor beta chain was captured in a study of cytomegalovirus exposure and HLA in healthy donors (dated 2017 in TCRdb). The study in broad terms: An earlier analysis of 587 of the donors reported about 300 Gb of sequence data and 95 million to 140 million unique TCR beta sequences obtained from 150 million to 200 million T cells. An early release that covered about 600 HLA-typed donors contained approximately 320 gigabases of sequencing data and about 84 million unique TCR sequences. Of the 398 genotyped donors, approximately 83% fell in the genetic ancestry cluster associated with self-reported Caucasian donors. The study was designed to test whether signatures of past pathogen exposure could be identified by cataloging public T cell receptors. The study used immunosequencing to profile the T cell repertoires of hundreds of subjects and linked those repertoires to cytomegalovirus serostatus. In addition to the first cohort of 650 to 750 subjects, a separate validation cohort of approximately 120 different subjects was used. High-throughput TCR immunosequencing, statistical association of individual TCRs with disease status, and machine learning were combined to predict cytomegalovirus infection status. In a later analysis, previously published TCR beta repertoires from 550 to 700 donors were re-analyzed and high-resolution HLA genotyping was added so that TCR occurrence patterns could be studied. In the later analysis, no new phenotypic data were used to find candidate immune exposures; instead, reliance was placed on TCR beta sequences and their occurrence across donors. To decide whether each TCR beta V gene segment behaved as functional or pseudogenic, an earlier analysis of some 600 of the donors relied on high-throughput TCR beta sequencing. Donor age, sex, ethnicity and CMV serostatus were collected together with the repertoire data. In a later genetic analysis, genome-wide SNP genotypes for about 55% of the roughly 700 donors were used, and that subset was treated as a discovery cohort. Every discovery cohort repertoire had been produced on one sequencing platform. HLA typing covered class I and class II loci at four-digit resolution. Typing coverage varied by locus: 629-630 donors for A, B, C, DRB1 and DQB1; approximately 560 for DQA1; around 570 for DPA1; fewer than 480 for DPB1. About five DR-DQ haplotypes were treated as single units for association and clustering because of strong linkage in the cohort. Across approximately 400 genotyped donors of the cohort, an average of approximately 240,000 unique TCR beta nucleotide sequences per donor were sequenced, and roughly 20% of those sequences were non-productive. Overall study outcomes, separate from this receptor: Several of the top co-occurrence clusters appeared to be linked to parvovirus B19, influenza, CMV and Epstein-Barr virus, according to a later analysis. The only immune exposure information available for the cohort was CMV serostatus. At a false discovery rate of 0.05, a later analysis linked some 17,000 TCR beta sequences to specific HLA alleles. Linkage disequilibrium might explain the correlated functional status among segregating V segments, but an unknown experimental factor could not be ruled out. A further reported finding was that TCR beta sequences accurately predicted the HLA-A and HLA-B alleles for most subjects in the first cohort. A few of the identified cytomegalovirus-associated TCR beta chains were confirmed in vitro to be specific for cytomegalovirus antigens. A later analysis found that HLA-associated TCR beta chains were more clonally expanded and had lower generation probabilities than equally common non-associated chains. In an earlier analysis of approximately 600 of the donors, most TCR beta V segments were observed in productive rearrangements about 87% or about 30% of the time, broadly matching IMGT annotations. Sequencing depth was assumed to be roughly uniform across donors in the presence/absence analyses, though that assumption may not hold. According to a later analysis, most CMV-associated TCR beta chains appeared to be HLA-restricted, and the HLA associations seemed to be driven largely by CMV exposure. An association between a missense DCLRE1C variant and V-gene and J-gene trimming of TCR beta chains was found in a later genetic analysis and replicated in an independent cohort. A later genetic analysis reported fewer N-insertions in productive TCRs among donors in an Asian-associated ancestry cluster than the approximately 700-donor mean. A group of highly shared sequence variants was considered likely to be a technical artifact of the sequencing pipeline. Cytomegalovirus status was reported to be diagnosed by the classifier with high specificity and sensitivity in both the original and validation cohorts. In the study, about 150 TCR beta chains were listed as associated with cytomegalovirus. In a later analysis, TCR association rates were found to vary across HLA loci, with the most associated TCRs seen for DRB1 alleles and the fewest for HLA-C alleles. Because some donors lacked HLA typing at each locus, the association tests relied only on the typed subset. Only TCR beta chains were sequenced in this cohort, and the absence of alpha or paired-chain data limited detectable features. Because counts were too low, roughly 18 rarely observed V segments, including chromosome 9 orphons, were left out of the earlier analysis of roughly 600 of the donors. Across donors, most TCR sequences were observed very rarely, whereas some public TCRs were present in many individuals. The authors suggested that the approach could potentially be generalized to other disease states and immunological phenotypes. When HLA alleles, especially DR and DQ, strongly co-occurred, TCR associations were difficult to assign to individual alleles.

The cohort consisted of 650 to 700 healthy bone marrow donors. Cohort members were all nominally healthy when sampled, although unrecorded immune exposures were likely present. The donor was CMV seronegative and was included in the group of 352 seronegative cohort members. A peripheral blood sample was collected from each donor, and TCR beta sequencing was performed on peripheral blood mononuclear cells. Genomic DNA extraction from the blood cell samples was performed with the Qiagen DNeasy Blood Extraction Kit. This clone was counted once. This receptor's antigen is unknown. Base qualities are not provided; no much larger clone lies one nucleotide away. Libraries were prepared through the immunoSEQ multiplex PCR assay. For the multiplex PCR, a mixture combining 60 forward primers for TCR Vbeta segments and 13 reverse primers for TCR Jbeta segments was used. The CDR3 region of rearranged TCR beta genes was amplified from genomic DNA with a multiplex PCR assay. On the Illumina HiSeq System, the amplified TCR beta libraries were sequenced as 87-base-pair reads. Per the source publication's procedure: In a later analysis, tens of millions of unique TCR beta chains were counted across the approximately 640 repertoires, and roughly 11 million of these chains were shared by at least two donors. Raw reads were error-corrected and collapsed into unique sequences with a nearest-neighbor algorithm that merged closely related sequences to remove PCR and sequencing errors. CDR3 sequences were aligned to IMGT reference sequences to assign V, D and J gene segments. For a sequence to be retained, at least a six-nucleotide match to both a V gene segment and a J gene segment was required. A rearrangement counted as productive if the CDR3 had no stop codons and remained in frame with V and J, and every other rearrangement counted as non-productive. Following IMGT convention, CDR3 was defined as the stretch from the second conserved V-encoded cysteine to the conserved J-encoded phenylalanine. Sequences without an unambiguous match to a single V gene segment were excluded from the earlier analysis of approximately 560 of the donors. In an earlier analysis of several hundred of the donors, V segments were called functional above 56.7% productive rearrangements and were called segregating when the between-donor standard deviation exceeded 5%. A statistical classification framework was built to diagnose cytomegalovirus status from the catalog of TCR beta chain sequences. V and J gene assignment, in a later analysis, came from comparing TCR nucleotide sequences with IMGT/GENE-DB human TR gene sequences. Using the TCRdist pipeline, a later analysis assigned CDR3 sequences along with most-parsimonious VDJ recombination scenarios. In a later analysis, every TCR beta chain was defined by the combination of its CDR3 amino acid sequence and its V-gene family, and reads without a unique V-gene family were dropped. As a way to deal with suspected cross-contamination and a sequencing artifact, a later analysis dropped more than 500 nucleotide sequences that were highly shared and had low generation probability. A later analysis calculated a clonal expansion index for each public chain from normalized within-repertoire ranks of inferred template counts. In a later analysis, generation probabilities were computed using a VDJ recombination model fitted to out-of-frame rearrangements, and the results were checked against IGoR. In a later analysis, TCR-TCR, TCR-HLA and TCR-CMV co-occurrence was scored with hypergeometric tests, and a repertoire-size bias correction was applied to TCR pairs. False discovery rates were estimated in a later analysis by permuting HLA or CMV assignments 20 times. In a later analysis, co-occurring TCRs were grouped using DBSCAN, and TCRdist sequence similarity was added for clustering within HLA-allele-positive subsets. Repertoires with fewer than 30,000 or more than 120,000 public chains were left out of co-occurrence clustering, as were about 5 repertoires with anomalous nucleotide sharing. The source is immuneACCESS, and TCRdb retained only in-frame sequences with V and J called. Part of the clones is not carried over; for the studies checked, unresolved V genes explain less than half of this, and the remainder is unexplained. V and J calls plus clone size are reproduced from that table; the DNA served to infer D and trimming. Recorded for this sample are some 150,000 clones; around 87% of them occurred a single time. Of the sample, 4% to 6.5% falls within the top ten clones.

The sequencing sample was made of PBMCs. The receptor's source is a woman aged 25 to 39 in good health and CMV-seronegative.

The nucleotide sequence reads as follows: TGTGCCAGCAGCCTTGGGACAGGTCTCGGTCCTTATGGCTACACCTTC. Translated, it reads CASSLGTGLGPYGYTF. The chain uses TRBV7-9 and TRBJ1-2, with 8 middle bases fitting TRBD1. Unmatched junction bases come to 13, with V trimmed by 5 bases and J by 5 bases. The CDR3 sequence holds 16 residues, the cysteine and phenylalanine included. The kept DNA is CDR3 alone, 48 bases in frame from the first base. CDR1 and CDR2 are drawn from the germline V gene (reference sequence): SEHNR, FQNEAQ.